The clone carrying this TCR beta chain showed up many times. Its antigen is unknown. This sample is drawn from a study of glioma-infiltrating T cells. The iRepertoire nested amplicon-rescue multiplex PCR amplified TCR alpha and beta CDR3s from RNA. TCRdb independently ran MiXCR on the multiplex PCR reads; one entry per CDR3 protein. In the table there are some 120,000 distinct CDR3 sequences, roughly 25% of which are singletons. The CDR3 totals 13 residues. Germline lookup yields CDR1 SNHLY and CDR2 FYNNEI. The germline V and J ends were trimmed by 2 bases and 6 bases, with 10 bases remaining between them. Study-wide results and caveats: Non-neoplastic patients had below-expected tissue-blood divergence, while all gliomas exceeded expectation.

Sequences were obtained from glioma tissue, nonneoplastic brain tissue, or PBMCs (not recorded which). V gene TRBV2 combines with J gene TRBJ1-2, with a tentative D call TRBD1 (5 bases). The receptor was derived from a human donor with low-grade glioma or glioblastoma, undergoing nonglioma brain surgery, or in good health (not recorded which). The CDR3 coding sequence is TGTGCCAGCAGTGAAAGGGTGGGGGATGGCTACACCTTC. Translating it yields CASSERVGDGYTF.